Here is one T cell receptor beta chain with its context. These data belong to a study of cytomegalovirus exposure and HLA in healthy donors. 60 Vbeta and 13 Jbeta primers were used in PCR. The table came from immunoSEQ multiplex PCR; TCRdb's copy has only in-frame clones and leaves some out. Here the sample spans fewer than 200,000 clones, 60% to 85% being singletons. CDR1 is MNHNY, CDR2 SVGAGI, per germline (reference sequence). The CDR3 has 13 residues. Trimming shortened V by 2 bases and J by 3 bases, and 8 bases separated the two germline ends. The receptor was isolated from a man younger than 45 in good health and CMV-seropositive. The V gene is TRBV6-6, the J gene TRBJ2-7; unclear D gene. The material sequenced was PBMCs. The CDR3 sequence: CASSYQTSYEQYF. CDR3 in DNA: TGTGCCAGCAGTTACCAGACAAGCTACGAGCAGTACTTC.